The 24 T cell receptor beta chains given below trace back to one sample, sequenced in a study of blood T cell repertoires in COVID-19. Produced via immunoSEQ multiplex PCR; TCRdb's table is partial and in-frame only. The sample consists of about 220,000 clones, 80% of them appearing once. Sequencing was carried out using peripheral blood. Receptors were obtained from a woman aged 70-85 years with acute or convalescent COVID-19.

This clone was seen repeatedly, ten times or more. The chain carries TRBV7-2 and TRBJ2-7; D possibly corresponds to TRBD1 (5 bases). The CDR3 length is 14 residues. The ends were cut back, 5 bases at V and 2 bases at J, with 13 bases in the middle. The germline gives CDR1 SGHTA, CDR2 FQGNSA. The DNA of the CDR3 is TGTGCCAGCAGCCCAGACAGCGTACCCTACGAGCAGTACTTC. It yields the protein CASSPDSVPYEQYF.

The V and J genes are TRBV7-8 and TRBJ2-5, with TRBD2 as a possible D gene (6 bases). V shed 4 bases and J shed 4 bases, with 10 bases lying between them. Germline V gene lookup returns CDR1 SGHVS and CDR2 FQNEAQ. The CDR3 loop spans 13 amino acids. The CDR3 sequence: CASSSGERETQYF. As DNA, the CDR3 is TGTGCCAGCAGCTCGGGGGAGCGAGAGACCCAGTACTTC.

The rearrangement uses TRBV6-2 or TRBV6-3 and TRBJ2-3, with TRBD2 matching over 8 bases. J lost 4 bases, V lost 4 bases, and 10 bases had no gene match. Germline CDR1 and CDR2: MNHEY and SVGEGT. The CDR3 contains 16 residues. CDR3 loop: CASSWRAGAGPDTQYF. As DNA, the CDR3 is TGTGCCAGCAGTTGGAGAGCGGGGGCCGGCCCAGATACGCAGTATTTT.

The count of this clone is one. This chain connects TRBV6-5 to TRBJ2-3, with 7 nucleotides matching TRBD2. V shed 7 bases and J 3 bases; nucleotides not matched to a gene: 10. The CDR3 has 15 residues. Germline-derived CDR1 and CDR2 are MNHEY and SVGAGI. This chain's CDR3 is CASMKTRRETDTQYF. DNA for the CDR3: TGTGCCAGCATGAAGACTAGGCGGGAGACAGATACGCAGTATTTT.

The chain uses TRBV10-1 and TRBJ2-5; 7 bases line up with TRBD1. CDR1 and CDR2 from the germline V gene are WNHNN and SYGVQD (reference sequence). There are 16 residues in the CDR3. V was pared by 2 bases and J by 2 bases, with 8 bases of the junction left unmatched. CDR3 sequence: CASSEDGTASQETQYF. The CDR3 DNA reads TGCGCCAGCAGTGAGGATGGGACAGCCTCACAAGAGACCCAGTACTTC.

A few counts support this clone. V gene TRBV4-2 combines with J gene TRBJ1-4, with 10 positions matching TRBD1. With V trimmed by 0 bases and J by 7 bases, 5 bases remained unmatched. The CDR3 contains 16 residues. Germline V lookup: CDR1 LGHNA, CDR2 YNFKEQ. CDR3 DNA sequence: TGTGCCAGCAGCCAAGATTATGGGACAGGGGTTGAAAAACTGTTTTTT. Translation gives CASSQDYGTGVEKLFF.

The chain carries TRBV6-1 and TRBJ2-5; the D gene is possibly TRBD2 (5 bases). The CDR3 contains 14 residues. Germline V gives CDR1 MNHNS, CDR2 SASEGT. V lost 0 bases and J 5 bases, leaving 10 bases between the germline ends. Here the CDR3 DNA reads TGTGCCAGCAGTGAAGCGCCTAGCATGGAGACCCAGTACTTC. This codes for CASSEAPSMETQYF.

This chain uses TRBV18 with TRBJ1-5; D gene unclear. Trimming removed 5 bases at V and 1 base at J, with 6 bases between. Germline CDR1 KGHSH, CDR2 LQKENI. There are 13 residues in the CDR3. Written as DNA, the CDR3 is TGTGCCAGCTCATGGGAGAGCAATCAGCCCCAGCATTTT. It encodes CASSWESNQPQHF.

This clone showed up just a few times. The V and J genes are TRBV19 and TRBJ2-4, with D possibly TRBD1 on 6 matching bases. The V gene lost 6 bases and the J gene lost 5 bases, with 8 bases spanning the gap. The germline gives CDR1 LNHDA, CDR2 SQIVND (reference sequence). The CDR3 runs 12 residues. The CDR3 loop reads CASSPGENIQYF. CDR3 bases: TGTGCCAGTAGCCCAGGGGAAAACATTCAGTACTTC.

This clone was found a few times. The CDR3 sequence is CASSEARELDTYV. CDR3 bases: TGTGCCAGCAGTGAAGCACGGGAACTAGACACGTACGTC. V usage is TRBV2 and J usage is TRBJ2-7, with D perhaps matching TRBD2 (5 bases). The V gene lost 0 bases and the J gene lost 12 bases, with 15 bases spanning the gap. Germline V CDR1 and CDR2: SNHLY, FYNNEI. The CDR3 length is 13 residues.

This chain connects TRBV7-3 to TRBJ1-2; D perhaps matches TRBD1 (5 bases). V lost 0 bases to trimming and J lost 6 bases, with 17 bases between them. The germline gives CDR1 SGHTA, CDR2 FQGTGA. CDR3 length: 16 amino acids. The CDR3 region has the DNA TGTGCCAGCAGCTTAACCTCCGACAGCTACCTCGATGGCTACACCTTC. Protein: CASSLTSDSYLDGYTF.

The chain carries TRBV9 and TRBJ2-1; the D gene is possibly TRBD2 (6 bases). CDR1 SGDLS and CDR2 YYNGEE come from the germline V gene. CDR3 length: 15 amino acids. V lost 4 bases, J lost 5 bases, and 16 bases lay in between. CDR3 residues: CASSSTGSNHNEQFF. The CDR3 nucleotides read TGTGCCAGCAGCTCCACCGGGAGCAATCACAATGAGCAGTTCTTC.

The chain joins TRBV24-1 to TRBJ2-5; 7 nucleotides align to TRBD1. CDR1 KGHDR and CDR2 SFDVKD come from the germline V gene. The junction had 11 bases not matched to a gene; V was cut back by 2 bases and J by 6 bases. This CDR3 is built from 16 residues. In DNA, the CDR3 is TGTGCCACCAGTGATTCCCAACTGCGACAGGGACAGACCCAGTACTTC. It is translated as CATSDSQLRQGQTQYF.

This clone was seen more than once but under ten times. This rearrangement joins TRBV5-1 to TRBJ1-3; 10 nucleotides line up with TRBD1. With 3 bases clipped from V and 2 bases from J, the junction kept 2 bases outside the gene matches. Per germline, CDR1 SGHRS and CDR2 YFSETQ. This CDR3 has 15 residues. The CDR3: CASSWGQGTGNTIYF. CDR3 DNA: TGCGCCAGCAGCTGGGGACAGGGGACTGGAAACACCATATATTTT.

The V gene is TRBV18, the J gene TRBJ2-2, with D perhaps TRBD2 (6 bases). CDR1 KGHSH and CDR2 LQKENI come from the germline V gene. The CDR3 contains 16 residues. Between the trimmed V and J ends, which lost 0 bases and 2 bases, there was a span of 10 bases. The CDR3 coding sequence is TGTGCCAGCTCACCACCCGGGGGACCTAACACCGGGGAGCTGTTTTTT. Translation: CASSPPGGPNTGELFF.

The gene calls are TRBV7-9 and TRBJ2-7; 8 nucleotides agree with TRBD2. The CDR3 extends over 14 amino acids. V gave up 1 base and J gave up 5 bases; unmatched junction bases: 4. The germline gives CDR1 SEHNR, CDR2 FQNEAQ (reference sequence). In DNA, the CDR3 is TGTGCCAGCAGCTTAGAAAGTAGCGGGAACGAGCAGTACTTC. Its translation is CASSLESSGNEQYF.

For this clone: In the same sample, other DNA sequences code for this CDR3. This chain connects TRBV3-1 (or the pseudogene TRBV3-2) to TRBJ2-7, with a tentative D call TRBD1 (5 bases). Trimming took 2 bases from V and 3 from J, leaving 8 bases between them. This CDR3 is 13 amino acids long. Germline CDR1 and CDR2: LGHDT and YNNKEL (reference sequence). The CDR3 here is CASSQRGSYEQYF. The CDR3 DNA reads TGTGCCAGCAGCCAAAGGGGTAGCTACGAGCAGTACTTC.

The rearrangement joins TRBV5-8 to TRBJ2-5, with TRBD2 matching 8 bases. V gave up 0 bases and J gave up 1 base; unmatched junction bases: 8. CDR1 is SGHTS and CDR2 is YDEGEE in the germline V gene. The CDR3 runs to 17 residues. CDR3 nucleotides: TGTGCCAGCAGCTTGGGGGGGAGTAGCGGGACCCAAGAGACCCAGTACTTC. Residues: CASSLGGSSGTQETQYF. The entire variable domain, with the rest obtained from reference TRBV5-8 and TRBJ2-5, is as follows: EAGVTQSPTHLIKTRGQQATLRCSPISGHTSVYWYQQALGLGLQFLLWYDEGEERNRGNFPPRFSGRQFPNYSSELNVNALELEDSALYLCASSLGGSSGTQETQYFGPGTRLLVL.

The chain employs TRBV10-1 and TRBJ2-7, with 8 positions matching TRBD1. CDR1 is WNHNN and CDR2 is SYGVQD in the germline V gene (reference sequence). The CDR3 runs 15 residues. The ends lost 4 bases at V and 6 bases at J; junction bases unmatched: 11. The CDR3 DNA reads TGCGCCAGCAGTGTGCCCCGGACAGGGAAGGGCGAGCAGTACTTC. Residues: CASSVPRTGKGEQYF.

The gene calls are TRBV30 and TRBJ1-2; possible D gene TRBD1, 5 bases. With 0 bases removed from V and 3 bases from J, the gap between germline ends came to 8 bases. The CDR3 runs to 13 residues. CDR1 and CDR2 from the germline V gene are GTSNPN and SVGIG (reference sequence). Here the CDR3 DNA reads TGTGCCTGGAGTGTAGCAGGGTACTATGGCTACACCTTC. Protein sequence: CAWSVAGYYGYTF.

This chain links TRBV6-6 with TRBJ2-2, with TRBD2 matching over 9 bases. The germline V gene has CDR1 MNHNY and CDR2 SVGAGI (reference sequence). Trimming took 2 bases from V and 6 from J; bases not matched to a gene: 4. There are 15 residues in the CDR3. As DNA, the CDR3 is TGTGCCAGCAGTTACAAGCGGGGGGCCGCCGGGGAGCTGTTTTTT. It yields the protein CASSYKRGAAGELFF.

CDR3 loop: CAISGTGGAEQYV. DNA of the CDR3: TGTGCCATCAGTGGGACAGGCGGGGCCGAGCAGTACGTC. The V call is TRBV10-3, the J call TRBJ2-7; D may be TRBD1 (7 bases). Trimming shortened V by 4 bases and J by 6 bases, and 13 bases separated the two germline ends. The CDR3 has 13 amino acids. Per germline, CDR1 ENHRY and CDR2 SYGVKD.

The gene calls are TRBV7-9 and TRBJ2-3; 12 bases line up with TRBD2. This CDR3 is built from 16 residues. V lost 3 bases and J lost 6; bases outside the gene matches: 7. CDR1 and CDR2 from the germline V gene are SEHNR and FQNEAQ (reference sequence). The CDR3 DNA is TGTGCCAGCAGCTTCGCCCTAGCGGGGGGGAGGGATACGCAGTATTTT. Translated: CASSFALAGGRDTQYF.

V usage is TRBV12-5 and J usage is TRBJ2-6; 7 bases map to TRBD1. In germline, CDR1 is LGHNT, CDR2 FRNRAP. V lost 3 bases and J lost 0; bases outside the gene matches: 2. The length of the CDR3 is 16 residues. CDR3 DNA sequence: TGTGCTAGTGGTTTAGGGGACAGCTCTGGGGCCAACGTCCTGACTTTC. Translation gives CASGLGDSSGANVLTF.